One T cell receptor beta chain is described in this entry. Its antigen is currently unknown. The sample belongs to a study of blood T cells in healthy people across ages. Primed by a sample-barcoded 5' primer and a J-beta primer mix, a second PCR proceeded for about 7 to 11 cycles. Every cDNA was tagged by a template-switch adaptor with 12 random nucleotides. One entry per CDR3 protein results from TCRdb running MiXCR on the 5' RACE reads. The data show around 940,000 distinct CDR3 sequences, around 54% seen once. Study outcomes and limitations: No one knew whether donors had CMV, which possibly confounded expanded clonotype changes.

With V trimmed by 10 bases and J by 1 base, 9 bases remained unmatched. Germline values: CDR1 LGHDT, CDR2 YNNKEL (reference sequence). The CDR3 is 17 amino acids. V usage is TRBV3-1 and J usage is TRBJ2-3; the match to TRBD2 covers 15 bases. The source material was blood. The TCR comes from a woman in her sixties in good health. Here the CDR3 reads CATLGLAGGVGTDTQYF. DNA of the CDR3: TGTGCCACCTTAGGACTAGCGGGAGGGGTCGGCACAGATACGCAGTATTTT.